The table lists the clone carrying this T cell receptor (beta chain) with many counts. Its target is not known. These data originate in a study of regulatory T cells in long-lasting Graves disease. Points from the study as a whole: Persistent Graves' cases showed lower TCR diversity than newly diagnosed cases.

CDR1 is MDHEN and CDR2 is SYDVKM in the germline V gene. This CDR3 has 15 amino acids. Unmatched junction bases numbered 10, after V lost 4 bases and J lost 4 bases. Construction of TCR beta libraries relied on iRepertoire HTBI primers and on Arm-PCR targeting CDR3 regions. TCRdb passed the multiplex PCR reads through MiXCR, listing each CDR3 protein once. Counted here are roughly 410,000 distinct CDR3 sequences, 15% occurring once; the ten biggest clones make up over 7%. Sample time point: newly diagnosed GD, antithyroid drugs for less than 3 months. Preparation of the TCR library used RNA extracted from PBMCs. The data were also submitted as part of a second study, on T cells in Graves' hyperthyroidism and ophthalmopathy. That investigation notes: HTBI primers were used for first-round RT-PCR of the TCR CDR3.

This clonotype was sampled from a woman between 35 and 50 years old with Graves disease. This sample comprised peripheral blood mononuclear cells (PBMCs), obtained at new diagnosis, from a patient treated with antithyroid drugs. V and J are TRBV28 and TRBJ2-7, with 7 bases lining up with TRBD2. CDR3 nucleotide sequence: TGTGCCAGCAGTTCTTTCTCTCTGGGAGGGTACGAGCAGTACTTC. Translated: CASSSFSLGGYEQYF.